This T cell receptor (beta chain) derives from a study of PD-L1 blockade in urothelial cancer. Stated time point: peripheral blood 6 weeks after treatment start. Germline-derived CDR1 and CDR2 are SQVTM and ANQGSEA. V was pared by 4 bases and J by 6 bases, with 16 bases between. The CDR3 consists of 13 residues. Spike-ins of synthetic TCR analog templates went into each PCR. Only in-frame clones appear in the TCRdb table, and some are missing; sequencing was by immunoSEQ multiplex PCR. The sample lists tens of thousands of clones; about 89% were seen once. This chain links TRBV29-1 with TRBJ2-7; TRBD2 might be the D (6 bases). Sequenced here: PBMCs, sampled around atezolizumab (anti-PD-L1) treatment. The clonotype was recovered from a man in his sixties or seventies with urothelial cancer. CDR3 amino acids: CSVGVTGALEQYF. Written as DNA, the CDR3 is TGCAGCGTTGGGGTCACGGGAGCGCTCGAGCAGTACTTC.